This T cell receptor beta chain was sequenced during a study of cytotoxic CD8 clonotypes in ibrutinib-treated CLL. Notes on the study in general: Baseline clonality, higher than in age-matched healthy donors, tracked circulating CD8+ T-cell counts. Public clonotypes, rarely seen, contracted or held steady on treatment.

In germline, CDR1 is KGHSH, CDR2 LQKENI. Deletions cut 0 bases from V and 5 bases from J, with 14 bases between. The CDR3 sequence is 15 residues long. This table comes from immunoSEQ multiplex PCR, and its TCRdb copy is limited to in-frame clones, with some not included. Here the sample spans some 200,000 clones, roughly three quarters being singletons. A word on this clone: Antigen unknown.

The chain employs TRBV18 and TRBJ2-7; TRBD2 is a possible D gene (5 bases). The sequencing used PBMCs, collected after 12 months of ibrutinib treatment. The origin of this receptor is a human donor with chronic lymphocytic leukemia. The CDR3 coding sequence is TGTGCCAGCTCACCACCGTACGGGGATGGGAACGAGCAGTACTTC. Protein sequence: CASSPPYGDGNEQYF.